The clone carrying this T cell receptor (beta chain) was counted only a few times. Its antigen is undetermined. The entirety of the isolated RNA underwent reverse transcription, so expressed TCRB transcripts were sequenced. The data were produced by immunoSEQ multiplex PCR, yet TCRdb's version contains in-frame clones alone and is incomplete. The table has under 300,000 clones, approximately 14% seen once; the top ten hold about 0.02%. These data are taken from a study of beta chain features in type 1 diabetes. General study findings and limits: Type 1 diabetes patients had moderately but significantly shorter TCRB CDR3s in all four CD4+ subsets. For TCRB rearrangement, an influence of HLA type remained unresolved here.

The sample taken for sequencing was naive CD4+ T cells from blood. This sequence originates from a man aged 25-45 years with type 1 diabetes.

This chain's CDR3 is CASSLAGGTDTQYF. CDR3 DNA: TGTGCCAGCAGCTTAGCGGGAGGCACAGATACGCAGTATTTT. The chain is built from TRBV11-2 and TRBJ2-3, with D perhaps matching TRBD2 (6 bases). CDR1 SGHAT and CDR2 FQNNGV come from the germline V gene. Trimming took off 1 base at V and 1 base at J, with 6 bases between the two ends. CDR3 length: 14 residues.